This T cell receptor (beta chain) was recorded in a study of cytomegalovirus exposure and HLA in healthy donors. V lost 6 bases and J lost 0; bases outside the gene matches: 3. CDR3 length equals 16 residues. CDR1 and CDR2 (germline): SGHNT, YENEEA. The study ran its PCR with 60 Vbeta and 13 Jbeta primers. Using immunoSEQ multiplex PCR, the repertoire was profiled, and TCRdb retains in-frame clones only, with some absent. The table lists under 200,000 clones, about 79% of them singletons, with about 2.3% in the top ten. As regards this clone: Antigen unknown.

General study results and limits: Earlier analysis found most TCR beta V segments productive about 87% or about 30% of the time.

Input material: PBMCs. The sequence came from a woman between 45 and 65 years old in good health and CMV-seronegative. The chain carries TRBV11-3 and TRBJ2-6; 9 bases agree with TRBD2. CDR3 region: CASSAGGPSGANVLTF. The CDR3 bases are TGTGCCAGCAGTGCGGGAGGGCCCTCTGGGGCCAACGTCCTGACTTTC. Variable domain in full (rest from reference TRBV11-3 and TRBJ2-6): EAGVVQSPRYKIIEKKQPVAFWCNPISGHNTLYWYLQNLGQGPELLIRYENEEAVDDSQLPKDRFSAERLKGVDSTLKIQPAELGDSAVYLCASSAGGPSGANVLTFGAGSRLTVL.